Below, 2 T cell receptor beta chains from the same sample are listed, as sequenced in a study of metastatic and nonmetastatic thyroid tumors. TCRdb ran MiXCR on the PCR reads. The data hold 35,000 to 40,000 clones, with about 30% observed a single time. Prior to thyroid surgery, none of the patients had received any treatment. The sequenced sample consisted of blood. Source of these receptors: a male donor with papillary thyroid cancer or a benign thyroid nodule (not recorded which). Some clones in this sample may be carry-over from other donors' samples.

This clone was counted a few times. This rearrangement joins TRBV6-1 to TRBJ2-6, with a possible D match to TRBD2 (5 bases). CDR1 is MNHNS, CDR2 SASEGT, per germline. Trimming left V 5 bases short and J 0 bases short, with 8 bases between. The CDR3 loop spans 15 amino acids. CDR3 DNA: TGTGCCAGCAGTCCCCGGGGCTCTGGGGCCAACGTCCTGACTTTC. The encoded protein is CASSPRGSGANVLTF.

This clone was observed at least ten times. One base away lies a much larger clone, so this may be a sequencing read error. This chain connects TRBV12-3 or TRBV12-4 to TRBJ2-1; D is unclear. The CDR3 totals 13 residues. Trimming left V 0 bases short and J 9 bases short, with 9 bases between. CDR3 coding DNA: TGTGCCAGCAGTTTAGCGGTGAGGACTGAGCAGTTCTTC. Translation: CASSLAVRTEQFF.